One and the same sample provided the 23 T cell receptor beta chains below, sequenced in a study of blood T cells in healthy people across ages. A second PCR, run for roughly 7 to 11 cycles, used a sample-barcoded 5' primer plus a J-beta primer mix. Via MiXCR, TCRdb re-called the 5' RACE reads, giving one row per CDR3 protein. Of 800,000 or so distinct CDR3 sequences listed, 62% are singletons. The sample was blood. All receptors derive from a man aged 25-40 years in good health.

In this sample, this clonotype turned up a few times. This chain joins TRBV20-1 and TRBJ1-4; D might be TRBD1 (6 bases). The CDR3 contains 13 residues. Between the trimmed V and J ends, which lost 3 bases and 5 bases, there was a span of 10 bases. Germline-derived CDR1 and CDR2 are DFQATT and SNEGSKA (reference sequence). The CDR3 region is CSARDSQNEKLFF. The CDR3 nucleotides read TGCAGTGCTAGGGACAGTCAGAATGAAAAACTGTTTTTT.

The rearrangement joins TRBV28 to TRBJ1-2; 11 bases match TRBD1. Germline trimming cut 5 bases from V and 8 bases from J; bases unmatched to any gene: 7. The CDR3 runs 14 residues. The germline CDR1 and CDR2 sequences are MDHEN and SYDVKM. The CDR3 here is CASSADRGQRGYTF. Written as DNA, the CDR3 is TGTGCCAGCAGTGCGGACAGGGGGCAGAGAGGCTACACCTTC.

This clonotype occurred a few times. This chain links TRBV7-2 with TRBJ2-3, with TRBD2 identical over 13 bases. This CDR3 comprises 16 residues. CDR1 and CDR2 from the germline V gene are SGHTA and FQGNSA. After removal of 4 bases from V and 2 bases from J, the junction contained 3 bases not matched to a gene. The CDR3 DNA sequence: TGTGCCAGCAGCTCAGGACTAGCGGGAGCCACAGATACGCAGTATTTT. As protein: CASSSGLAGATDTQYF.

The chain has TRBV7-2 and TRBJ1-2; 8 bases are a match to TRBD1. Germline V gene data show CDR1 as SGHTA and CDR2 as FQGNSA. The ends lost 5 bases at V and 8 bases at J; junction bases unmatched: 13. This CDR3 region has 15 residues. As DNA, the CDR3 is TGTGCCAGCAGCACCCAGGGGGCGGCTTCGGGGGGCTACACCTTC. Its protein product is CASSTQGAASGGYTF.

The J gene is TRBJ1-2, the V gene TRBV2; D gene unclear. Trimming took off 0 bases at V and 13 bases at J, with 18 bases between the two ends. Germline V gene data show CDR1 as SNHLY and CDR2 as FYNNEI. There are 14 residues in the CDR3. CDR3 nucleotides: TGTGCCAGCAGTGAAGCGGGCCAGCTTGGGAGCGGCACCTTC. Its protein product is CASSEAGQLGSGTF.

The V call is TRBV27, the J call TRBJ1-1; a weak D match, TRBD1 (5 bases). Germline V gene lookup returns CDR1 MNHEY and CDR2 SMNVEV (reference sequence). CDR3 size: 15 residues. Deletions cut 6 bases from V and 0 bases from J, with 14 bases between. CDR3 nucleotides: TGTGCCAGCAGGCCCAGACAGCTGATGAACACTGAAGCTTTCTTT. It codes for CASRPRQLMNTEAFF.

The rearrangement links TRBV28 to TRBJ1-2; 8 bases match TRBD1. The CDR3 extends over 13 amino acids. After removal of 6 bases from V and 4 bases from J, the junction contained 4 bases not matched to a gene. Per germline, CDR1 MDHEN and CDR2 SYDVKM. CDR3 sequence: CASSTGQGYGYTF. DNA for the CDR3: TGTGCCAGCAGCACAGGACAGGGCTATGGCTACACCTTC.

This chain uses TRBV6-6 with TRBJ1-6; 8 bases match TRBD1. Germline CDR1 MNHNY, CDR2 SVGAGI (reference sequence). The V and J ends lost 5 bases and 18 bases, in that order; junction bases with no gene match: 15. The CDR3 contains 14 residues. CDR3 sequence (DNA): TGTGCCAGCAGTAAGCGGGGACAGGCCACCGAGGGCCACTTT. Protein: CASSKRGQATEGHF.

V gene TRBV30 combines with J gene TRBJ1-2; 7 bases align to TRBD1. The V gene's germline CDR1 is GTSNPN and CDR2 SVGIG (reference sequence). The J segment lost 4 bases and the V segment lost 1 base, leaving 6 bases of the junction unmatched. This CDR3 spans 14 amino acids. The chain's CDR3 is CAWSAMTGPYGYTF. The CDR3 region has the DNA TGTGCCTGGAGTGCCATGACAGGGCCCTATGGCTACACCTTC.

The CDR3 reads CASSTSDHSPLHF. In DNA form, the CDR3 reads TGTGCCAGTAGTACGTCGGACCATTCACCCCTCCACTTT. The rearrangement links TRBV19 to TRBJ1-6; D is ambiguous. This CDR3 spans 13 amino acids. Germline V gene data show CDR1 as LNHDA and CDR2 as SQIVND (reference sequence). V lost 4 bases, J lost 8 bases, and 9 bases lay in between. Full variable domain (rest looked up from reference TRBV19 and TRBJ1-6): DGGITQSPKYLFRKEGQNVTLSCEQNLNHDAMYWYRQDPGQGLRLIYYSQIVNDFQKGDIAEGYSVSREKKESFPLTVTSAQKNPTAFYLCASSTSDHSPLHFGNGTRLTVT.

The V call is TRBV2, the J call TRBJ2-1; the D is unclear. V was shortened by 5 bases and J by 0 bases, with 17 bases between the two germline ends. This CDR3 has 17 amino acids. The germline V gene has CDR1 SNHLY and CDR2 FYNNEI. CDR3 amino acids: CASSFLDPRSSYNEQFF. The CDR3 nucleotides are TGTGCCAGCAGTTTTCTAGATCCCAGGAGCTCCTACAATGAGCAGTTCTTC.

J is TRBJ1-2 and V is TRBV3-1; possible D gene TRBD1, 5 bases. The CDR3 sequence is 15 residues long. CDR1 and CDR2 from the germline V gene are LGHDT and YNNKEL (reference sequence). Trimming removed 3 bases from V and 3 bases from J, with 14 bases in between. As DNA, the CDR3 is TGTGCCAGCAGCCAGGGGCAGGGTAATTACTATGGCTACACCTTC. It is translated as CASSQGQGNYYGYTF.

This clonotype turned up a few times. The chain joins TRBV15 to TRBJ2-7; no firm D call. V was pared by 0 bases and J by 2 bases, with 8 bases between. This CDR3 is 14 amino acids long. Germline V lookup: CDR1 LNHNV, CDR2 YYDKDF (reference sequence). DNA of the CDR3: TGTGCCACCAGCAGAGAGGCCACTCCCTACGAGCAGTACTTC. As protein: CATSREATPYEQYF.

The V call is TRBV10-3, the J call TRBJ1-4; no clear D. V gave up 6 bases and J gave up 8 bases, with 10 bases separating them. Germline loops: CDR1 ENHRY, CDR2 SYGVKD. The CDR3 sequence is 12 residues long. Here the CDR3 reads CAISRQGEKLFF. DNA of the CDR3: TGTGCCATCAGCCGTCAAGGAGAAAAACTGTTTTTT.

This clonotype appeared a single time. V is TRBV29-1 and J is TRBJ1-1; D remains unclear. The germline gives CDR1 SQVTM, CDR2 ANQGSEA. Trimming left V 4 bases short and J 1 base short, with 10 bases between. The CDR3 has 13 residues. CDR3 protein: CSVVRETNTEAFF. In DNA form, the CDR3 reads TGCAGCGTTGTACGGGAAACGAACACTGAAGCTTTCTTT.

This clonotype was seen only a few times. V is TRBV6-2 or TRBV6-3 and J is TRBJ2-5, with no clear D. Germline-derived CDR1 and CDR2 are MNHEY and SVGEGT. The ends were cut back, 5 bases at V and 0 bases at J, with 7 bases in the middle. The CDR3 spans 13 residues. The CDR3 region is CASSRSYQETQYF. CDR3 nucleotides: TGTGCCAGCAGTCGTTCGTACCAAGAGACCCAGTACTTC.

The chain recombines TRBV5-6 with TRBJ2-7, with D tentatively TRBD1 (5 bases). Trimming removed 0 bases at V and 2 bases at J, with 18 bases between. The V gene's germline CDR1 is SGHDT and CDR2 YYEEEE. This CDR3 comprises 17 residues. The CDR3 bases are TGTGCCAGCAGCTTGGAACAGAAAAGGGGCGGCCCCTACGAGCAGTACTTC. This translates into CASSLEQKRGGPYEQYF.

This chain uses TRBV4-1 with TRBJ2-3, with D hard to call. Trimming cost V 0 bases and J 2 bases, with 9 bases left between them. Germline values: CDR1 MGHRA, CDR2 YSYEKL. This CDR3 comprises 15 residues. CDR3 sequence: CASSQEARPTDTQYF. CDR3 nucleotides: TGCGCCAGCAGCCAAGAAGCTAGGCCCACAGATACGCAGTATTTT.

The chain recombines TRBV6-5 with TRBJ1-6, with 8 bases aligning to TRBD1. CDR3 length equals 15 residues. Trimming at V came to 6 bases and at J to 7 bases, leaving 8 bases not matched to a gene. Germline loops: CDR1 MNHEY, CDR2 SVGAGI. CDR3 nucleotide sequence: TGTGCCAGCAGGCTATCCGGGACAGGAAATTCACCCCTCCACTTT. Protein: CASRLSGTGNSPLHF.

The chain has TRBV2 and TRBJ2-7; TRBD1 might be the D (6 bases). Germline V lookup: CDR1 SNHLY, CDR2 FYNNEI. The CDR3 runs to 13 residues. With 7 bases removed from V and 4 bases from J, the gap between germline ends came to 14 bases. The CDR3 nucleotides read TGTGCCAGCACATCTGGCAGGGGATACGAGCAGTACTTC. Its translation is CASTSGRGYEQYF.

The chain's CDR3 is CASSGPRGGTDTQYF. DNA for the CDR3: TGTGCCAGCAGCGGACCTCGCGGGGGCACAGATACGCAGTATTTT. This chain links TRBV9 with TRBJ2-3; possibly TRBD2 for D (6 bases). In germline, CDR1 is SGDLS, CDR2 YYNGEE. Trimming removed 3 bases from V and 1 base from J, with 12 bases in between. The CDR3 is made up of 15 amino acids.

This chain joins TRBV27 and TRBJ2-3; 11 nucleotides align to TRBD1. Per germline, CDR1 MNHEY and CDR2 SMNVEV (reference sequence). This CDR3 comprises 16 residues. Trimming cost V 3 bases and J 3 bases; bases outside gene matches: 5. CDR3 protein: CASSFVGTGGTDTQYF. CDR3 in DNA: TGTGCCAGCAGTTTCGTGGGGACAGGGGGAACAGATACGCAGTATTTT.

The chain uses TRBV29-1 and TRBJ2-3; 7 bases are shared with TRBD1. This CDR3 comprises 15 residues. The V gene end was trimmed by 3 bases and the J gene end by 1 base; junction bases not matched to a gene: 7. Germline lookup yields CDR1 SQVTM and CDR2 ANQGSEA. The CDR3 spells CSVDEGAKGTDTQYF. For the CDR3, the DNA is TGCAGCGTTGACGAGGGGGCTAAAGGCACAGATACGCAGTATTTT.